The 7 T cell receptor beta chains below were found in one sample sequenced in a study of blood T cell repertoires in COVID-19. Profiled with immunoSEQ multiplex PCR; TCRdb holds only in-frame clones, not every one. The sample lists 150,000 to 200,000 clones, roughly 77% seen once, with approximately 6% in the top ten. Sequencing was performed on peripheral blood. These receptors all stem from a woman in her forties with COVID-19, enrolled during active disease.

The rearrangement joins TRBV5-1 to TRBJ1-4, with D possibly being TRBD1 (6 bases). Germline values: CDR1 SGHRS, CDR2 YFSETQ. The CDR3 has 16 amino acids. V was trimmed by 4 bases and J by 0 bases, leaving 13 bases between them. CDR3 region: CASSPAGGPTNEKLFF. As DNA, the CDR3 is TGCGCCAGCAGCCCGGCGGGGGGCCCAACTAATGAAAAACTGTTTTTT.

The J gene is TRBJ1-5, the V gene TRBV27; maybe TRBD1 (5 bases). Germline V lookup: CDR1 MNHEY, CDR2 SMNVEV (reference sequence). The V gene lost 3 bases and the J gene lost 7 bases, with 10 bases spanning the gap. The CDR3 has 13 residues. CDR3 sequence: CASSFEGRQPQHF. CDR3 bases: TGTGCCAGCAGTTTCGAGGGGAGGCAGCCCCAGCATTTT.

The rearrangement joins TRBV6-1 to TRBJ1-2, with TRBD1 identical over 7 bases. This CDR3 has 18 residues. CDR1 and CDR2 (germline): MNHNS, SASEGT. V dropped 4 bases and J dropped 6; count of bases not matched to a gene: 20. The CDR3 region has the DNA TGTGCCAGCAGTGCCTACAGGGGCCCGACGGAGGGAAATCATGGCTACACCTTC. Protein: CASSAYRGPTEGNHGYTF.

This clone came up many times. The J gene is TRBJ1-4, the V gene TRBV4-1; D unresolved. Germline V CDR1 and CDR2: MGHRA, YSYEKL. V was trimmed by 0 bases and J by 3 bases, leaving 8 bases between them. The CDR3 contains 15 residues. The CDR3 is CASSQDGESNEKLFF. The CDR3 DNA reads TGCGCCAGCAGCCAAGACGGGGAATCTAATGAAAAACTGTTTTTT.

The DNA of the CDR3 is TGTGCCAGCAGCCTGCCCGGGACAGGGTTCCACGAGCAGTACTTC. Its protein product is CASSLPGTGFHEQYF. This chain links TRBV28 with TRBJ2-7; 9 bases align to TRBD1. With 6 bases clipped from V and 5 bases from J, the junction kept 11 bases outside the gene matches. This CDR3 has 15 residues. In germline, CDR1 is MDHEN, CDR2 SYDVKM.

The rearrangement uses TRBV7-2 and TRBJ2-7, with 11 bases aligning to TRBD2. The germline CDR1 and CDR2 sequences are SGHTA and FQGNSA. The CDR3 length is 16 residues. J was trimmed by 2 bases and V by 2 bases; bases with no gene match: 5. CDR3 protein: CASSLNLGLAAYEQYF. The CDR3 nucleotides are TGTGCCAGCAGCTTAAACCTGGGACTAGCGGCCTACGAGCAGTACTTC.

The J gene is TRBJ1-3, the V gene TRBV2, with D hard to call. The CDR3 runs to 17 residues. V lost 4 bases and J lost 0, with 16 bases in between. In germline, CDR1 is SNHLY, CDR2 FYNNEI. CDR3 DNA sequence: TGTGCCAGCAGTGCGTCAGGCGCCCTCACCTCTGGAAACACCATATATTTT. Protein: CASSASGALTSGNTIYF.